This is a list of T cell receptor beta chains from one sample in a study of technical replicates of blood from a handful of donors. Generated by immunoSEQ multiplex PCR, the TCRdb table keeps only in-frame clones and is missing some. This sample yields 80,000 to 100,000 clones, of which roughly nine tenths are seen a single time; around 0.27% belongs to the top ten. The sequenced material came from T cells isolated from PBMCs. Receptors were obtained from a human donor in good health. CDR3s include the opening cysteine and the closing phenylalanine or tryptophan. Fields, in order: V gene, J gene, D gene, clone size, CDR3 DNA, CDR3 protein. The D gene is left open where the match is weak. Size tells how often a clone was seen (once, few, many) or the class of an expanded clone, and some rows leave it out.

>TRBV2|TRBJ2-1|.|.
TGTGCCAGCAGTTACAACAATGAGCAGTTCTTC
CASSYNNEQFF
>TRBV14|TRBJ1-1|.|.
TGTGCCAGCAGCCAAGAAGGGGCAGCTTTCTTT
CASSQEGAAFF
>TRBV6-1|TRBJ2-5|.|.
TGTGCCAGCGAGGATCGGCCCTCGGGGGAGCAGTACTTC
CASEDRPSGEQYF
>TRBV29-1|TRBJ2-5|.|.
TGCAGCGTTGAGGCGGGTGGCGAGACCCAGTACTTC
CSVEAGGETQYF
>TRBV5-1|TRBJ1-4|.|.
TGCGCCAGCAGCTTGATACCGAGTAATGAAAAACTGTTTTTT
CASSLIPSNEKLFF
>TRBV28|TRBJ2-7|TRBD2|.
TGTGCCAGCAAAAACTCGGTCGGGACTAGAATTGTCTACGAGCAGTACTTC
CASKNSVGTRIVYEQYF
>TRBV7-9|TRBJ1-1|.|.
TGTGCCAGCAGCACGAGACAGGACCCAGCAAACACTGAAGCTTTCTTT
CASSTRQDPANTEAFF
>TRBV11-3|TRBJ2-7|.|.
TGTGCCAGCAGCTTAGGGGGGCTTCTGGACGAGCAGTACTTC
CASSLGGLLDEQYF
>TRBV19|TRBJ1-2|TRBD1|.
TGTGCCAGTAGTATTTGGGGGACAGGTGCCCATGGCTACACCTTC
CASSIWGTGAHGYTF
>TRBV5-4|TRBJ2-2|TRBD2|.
TGTGCCAGCAGGCCCGGGACTAGCGCCGGGGAGCTGTTTTTT
CASRPGTSAGELFF
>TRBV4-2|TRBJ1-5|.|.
TGTGCCAGCAGCCAAGTCGCGGGGAGTAGACAGCCCCAGCATTTT
CASSQVAGSRQPQHF
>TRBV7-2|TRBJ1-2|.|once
TGTGCCAGCAGCCCAACAGTTGTAACCAACTATGGCTACACCTTC
CASSPTVVTNYGYTF
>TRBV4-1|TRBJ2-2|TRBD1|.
TGCGCCAGCAGCCAAGGCAGGGGGCTAAGCGGGGAGCTGTTTTTT
CASSQGRGLSGELFF
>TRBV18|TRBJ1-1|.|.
TGTGCCAGCTCAGGAGCGGGTCCTGGCGAAGCTTTCTTT
CASSGAGPGEAFF
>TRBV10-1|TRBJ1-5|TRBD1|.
TGCGCCAGCAGTGAGTCGAGGGGGACAGGTGATTGTCCGCCCCAGCATTTT
CASSESRGTGDCPPQHF
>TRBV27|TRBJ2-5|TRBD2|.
TGTGCCAGCAGTTTCTCTAGCGGGGGGGCCTGGGAGACCCAGTACTTC
CASSFSSGGAWETQYF
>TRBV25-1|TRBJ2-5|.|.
TGTGCCACCCTCAGTGGGCAGGACCAAGAGACCCAGTACTTC
CATLSGQDQETQYF
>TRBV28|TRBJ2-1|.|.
TGTGCCAGCAGTCCCCTCTACCCTCCCCGCGACTACAATGAGCAGTTCTTC
CASSPLYPPRDYNEQFF
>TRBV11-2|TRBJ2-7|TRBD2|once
TGTGCCAGCAGTTCATCTAGCGGGGGGACACAAAACTACGAGCAGTACTTC
CASSSSSGGTQNYEQYF
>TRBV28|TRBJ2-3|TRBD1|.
TGTGCCAGCACATTACAGGGGGTGGGCGGGCATACGCAGTATTTT
CASTLQGVGGHTQYF
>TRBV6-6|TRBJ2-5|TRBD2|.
TGTGCCAGCTCCCGTACCCGGGGGGGTGGCGAGACCCAGTACTTC
CASSRTRGGGETQYF
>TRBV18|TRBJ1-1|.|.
TGTGCCAGCTCACAAGGGGTCACTGAAGCTTTCTTT
CASSQGVTEAFF
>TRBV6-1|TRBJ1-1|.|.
TGTGCCAGCAGTGAGTACGTAGCCACTGAAGCTTTCTTT
CASSEYVATEAFF
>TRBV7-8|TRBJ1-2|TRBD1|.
TGTGCCAGCAGCCATACGGGACAGATAAGTCGCGGTATCCGAAATGGCTACACCTTC
CASSHTGQISRGIRNGYTF
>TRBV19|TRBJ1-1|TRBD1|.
TGTGCCACACGGACAGGGGCGTACACTGAAGCTTTCTTT
CATRTGAYTEAFF
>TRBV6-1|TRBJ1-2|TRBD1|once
TGTGCCAGCATACAGGGGTGGGGCTACACCTTC
CASIQGWGYTF
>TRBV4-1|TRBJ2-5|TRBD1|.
TGCGCCAGCAGCCCCTGGACAGGGGCGTCGGAGACCCAGTACTTC
CASSPWTGASETQYF
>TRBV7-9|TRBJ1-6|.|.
TGTGCCAGCAGCATTACCGGGGATTCACCCCTCCACTTT
CASSITGDSPLHF
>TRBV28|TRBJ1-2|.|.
TGTGCCAGCAGTTTTGGTGGAGGGCTAGGAGGCTACACCTTC
CASSFGGGLGGYTF
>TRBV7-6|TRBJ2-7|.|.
TGTGCCAGCACCAGCGAACCTGATACCTACGAGCAGTACTTC
CASTSEPDTYEQYF
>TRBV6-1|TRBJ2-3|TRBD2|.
TGTGCCAGCAGTGTAGCGGGGGGGCTGGGTACCGATACGCAGTATTTT
CASSVAGGLGTDTQYF
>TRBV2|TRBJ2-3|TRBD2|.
TGTGCCAGCAGGAGGTTCCTGTTACGGACTAGCGTATATGGGGAAGATACGCAGTATTTT
CASRRFLLRTSVYGEDTQYF
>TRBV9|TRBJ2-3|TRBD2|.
TGTGCCAGCAGCGGGATGAGGCTAGCGGGGGGCCCAGATACGCAGTATTTT
CASSGMRLAGGPDTQYF
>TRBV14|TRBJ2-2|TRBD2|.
TGTGCCAGCAGCCAAGTTGGCGGGAGAAACACCGGGGAGCTGTTTTTT
CASSQVGGRNTGELFF
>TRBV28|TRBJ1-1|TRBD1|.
TGTGCCAGCAGTTTGGACAGGCCCATGAACACTGAAGCTTTCTTT
CASSLDRPMNTEAFF
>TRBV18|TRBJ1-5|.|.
TGTGCCAGCTCACCGGGGGGGGGCGGAAGGGGCAATCAGCCCCAGCATTTT
CASSPGGGGRGNQPQHF
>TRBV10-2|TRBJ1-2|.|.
TGCGCCAGCAGTGAAGTAAATAACATCGACAGGATTACTTTC
CASSEVNNIDRITF
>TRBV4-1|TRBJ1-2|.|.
TGCGCCAGCAGCCAAGGGCGGGCCGAGGGCTATGGCTACACCTTC
CASSQGRAEGYGYTF
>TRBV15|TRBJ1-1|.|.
TGTGCCACCAGCGGCTTACAAAACACTGAAGCTTTCTTT
CATSGLQNTEAFF